Sequencing of this T cell receptor (beta chain) was carried out in a study of blood T cell repertoires in COVID-19. Turning to the study itself: Donors in the United States, Italy and Spain gave samples during acute or convalescent COVID-19.

During active infection, Seattle patients enrolled and were then monitored through disease. Original analysis: Counts of nucleated cells, estimated from reference gene primer amplification, were obtained. Clones were sequenced by immunoSEQ multiplex PCR, and TCRdb holds only the in-frame ones, with some missing. Clone size and the V and J calls come from that table; the DNA yielded D and trimming. Here the sample spans 400,000 to 450,000 clones, about 87% being singletons. V lost 5 bases, J lost 0 bases, and 7 bases stayed unmatched. Germline V gene sequence: CDR1 SNHLY, CDR2 FYNNEI. The CDR3 has 16 amino acids.

The TCR originated in a man aged 18-30 years with COVID-19, enrolled during active disease. Source material: peripheral blood. J is TRBJ1-3 and V is TRBV2; 7 bases are a match to TRBD1. Here the CDR3 DNA reads TGTGCCAGCAGTTTGTCCGGGACAGACTCTGGAAACACCATATATTTT. Its translation: CASSLSGTDSGNTIYF.